Following are 10 T cell receptor beta chains from one sample sequenced in a study of HIV-infected patients and healthy controls. The repertoire came from unfractionated whole blood and reflected all unsorted peripheral T cells. Reverse transcription used around 500 ng RNA and constant-region primers for alpha and beta. Separate chain-specific third strand synthesis with multiplexing indices produced the alpha and beta libraries. Each CDR3 protein is one row after TCRdb ran MiXCR on the 5' RACE reads. The top ten hold 22% of the sample, which has 7,000 to 9,000 distinct CDR3 sequences, about a tenth seen once. Sequencing used blood, obtained before antiretroviral therapy. These receptors were obtained from an adult with HIV infection.

This clonotype was counted at least ten times. V is TRBV7-9 and J is TRBJ2-3; 7 bases are a match to TRBD1. V lost 5 bases, J lost 7 bases, and 9 bases stayed unmatched. CDR1 SEHNR and CDR2 FQNEAQ come from the germline V gene (reference sequence). The CDR3 is 14 residues long. CDR3 bases: TGTGCCAGCAGCCTTCAAGGGGGCGCGAATACGCAGTATTTT. Amino acids: CASSLQGGANTQYF.

This chain joins TRBV29-1 and TRBJ1-1; D uncertain. With 1 base removed from V and 1 base from J, the gap between germline ends came to 7 bases. Germline CDR1 reads SQVTM; CDR2 reads ANQGSEA. The CDR3 extends over 13 amino acids. CDR3 amino acids: CSVEGAQNTEAFF. CDR3 nucleotide sequence: TGCAGCGTTGAAGGGGCACAGAACACTGAAGCTTTCTTT.

V usage is TRBV6-2 or TRBV6-3 and J usage is TRBJ1-2, with 7 bases aligning to TRBD1. The trim removed 0 bases at V and 4 bases at J, leaving 8 bases unmatched. The CDR3 has 16 amino acids. Per the germline V gene, CDR1 is MNHEY and CDR2 is SVGEGT. The CDR3 loop is CASSYSSWTGAYGYTF. CDR3 coding DNA: TGTGCCAGCAGTTACTCATCTTGGACAGGAGCCTATGGCTACACCTTC.

There are many counts of this clonotype. The V call is TRBV27, the J call TRBJ2-7; 7 bases line up with TRBD2. There are 13 residues in the CDR3. The germline V gene encodes CDR1 MNHEY and CDR2 SMNVEV (reference sequence). Unmatched junction bases numbered 11, after V lost 9 bases and J lost 6 bases. The CDR3 coding sequence is TGTGCCAGTTCCATGGGAGGGCCCGTCGAGCAGTACTTC. Protein: CASSMGGPVEQYF.

This clonotype was counted a few times. The chain combines TRBV6-2 or TRBV6-3 with TRBJ1-1; 8 bases are a match to TRBD1. V was clipped by 5 bases and J by 5 bases; unmatched bases: 16. The V gene's germline CDR1 is MNHEY and CDR2 SVGEGT. CDR3 length: 17 residues. The CDR3 reads CASSNHPGQAGGTEAFF. The CDR3 DNA is TGTGCCAGCAGTAACCATCCGGGACAGGCCGGTGGAACTGAAGCTTTCTTT.

This clonotype was observed at least ten times. The CDR3 DNA follows: TGTGCCAGCAGTTTATTGGGGCGGGGACAGGGAGGGTCGCGAAATCAGCCCCAGCATTTT. This codes for CASSLLGRGQGGSRNQPQHF. This rearrangement joins TRBV27 to TRBJ1-5; 9 bases fit TRBD1. The CDR3 sequence is 20 residues long. V trimming: 1 base; J trimming: 4 bases; junction bases outside the gene matches: 17. Germline CDR1 and CDR2: MNHEY and SMNVEV (reference sequence).

This clonotype was counted at least ten times. This chain joins TRBV20-1 and TRBJ2-1; D is possibly TRBD1 (7 bases). Germline V gene lookup returns CDR1 DFQATT and CDR2 SNEGSKA (reference sequence). The CDR3 length is 13 residues. The V and J ends lost 2 bases and 7 bases respectively, with 12 bases between them. The CDR3 region is CSARSPGGNEQFF. DNA for the CDR3: TGCAGTGCTAGATCGCCAGGGGGGAATGAGCAGTTCTTC.

This clonotype showed up many times. The chain joins TRBV7-6 to TRBJ2-2; a weak D match, TRBD1 (5 bases). Germline V lookup: CDR1 SGHVS, CDR2 FNYEAQ. The CDR3 covers 16 residues. Trimming took off 2 bases at V and 5 bases at J, with 15 bases between the two ends. CDR3 loop: CASSLPTDPETGELFF. In DNA, the CDR3 is TGTGCCAGCAGCTTACCGACAGATCCTGAGACCGGGGAGCTGTTTTTT. The variable domain in full, with the rest retrieved from reference TRBV7-6 and TRBJ2-2, is GAGVSQSPRYKVTKRGQDVALRCDPISGHVSLYWYRQALGQGPEFLTYFNYEAQQDKSGLPNDRFSAERPEGSISTLTIQRTEQRDSAMYRCASSLPTDPETGELFFGEGSRLTVL.

The sample holds a few counts of this clonotype. This chain connects TRBV7-9 to TRBJ2-2; 9 nucleotides line up with TRBD1. Germline V gene sequence: CDR1 SEHNR, CDR2 FQNEAQ (reference sequence). The J segment lost 4 bases and the V segment lost 5 bases, leaving 8 bases of the junction unmatched. CDR3 size: 16 residues. The CDR3 protein is CASSAGQGSRTGELFF. CDR3 bases: TGTGCCAGCAGCGCCGGACAGGGGTCGCGCACCGGGGAGCTGTTTTTT.

V usage is TRBV5-1 and J usage is TRBJ2-7, with D possibly TRBD2 on 7 matching bases. This CDR3 has 13 residues. V was clipped by 3 bases and J by 9 bases, with 16 bases between them. From germline, CDR1 is SGHRS and CDR2 YFSETQ. The DNA of the CDR3 is TGCGCCAGCAGCTGGGAGGGGGGGTCGGCGCAGTACTTC. This codes for CASSWEGGSAQYF.